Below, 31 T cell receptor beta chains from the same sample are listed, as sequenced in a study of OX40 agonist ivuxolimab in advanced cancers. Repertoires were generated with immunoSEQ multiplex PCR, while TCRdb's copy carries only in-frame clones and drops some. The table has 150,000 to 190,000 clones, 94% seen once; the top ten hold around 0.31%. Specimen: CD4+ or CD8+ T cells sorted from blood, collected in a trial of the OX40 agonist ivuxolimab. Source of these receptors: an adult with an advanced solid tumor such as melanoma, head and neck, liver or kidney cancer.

The DNA of the CDR3 is TGTGCCAGCAGTTCTCAGCGGGGGCGCGACTATGGCTACACCTTC. This encodes CASSSQRGRDYGYTF. The V gene is TRBV27, the J gene TRBJ1-2; TRBD1 might be the D (6 bases). Trimming left V 4 bases short and J 3 bases short, with 15 bases between. The CDR3 contains 15 residues. Per germline, CDR1 MNHEY and CDR2 SMNVEV (reference sequence).

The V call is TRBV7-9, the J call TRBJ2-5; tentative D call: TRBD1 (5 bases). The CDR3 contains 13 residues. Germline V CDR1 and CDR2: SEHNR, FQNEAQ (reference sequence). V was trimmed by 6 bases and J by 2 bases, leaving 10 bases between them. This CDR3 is CASSQTAQETQYF. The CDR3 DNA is TGTGCCAGCAGTCAGACAGCTCAAGAGACCCAGTACTTC.

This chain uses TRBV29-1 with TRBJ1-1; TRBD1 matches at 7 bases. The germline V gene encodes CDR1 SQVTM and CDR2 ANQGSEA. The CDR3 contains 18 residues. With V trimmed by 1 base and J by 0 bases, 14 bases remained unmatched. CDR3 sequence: CSVEAGTAGGFMNTEAFF. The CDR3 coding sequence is TGCAGCGTTGAAGCAGGGACAGCCGGTGGGTTTATGAACACTGAAGCTTTCTTT.

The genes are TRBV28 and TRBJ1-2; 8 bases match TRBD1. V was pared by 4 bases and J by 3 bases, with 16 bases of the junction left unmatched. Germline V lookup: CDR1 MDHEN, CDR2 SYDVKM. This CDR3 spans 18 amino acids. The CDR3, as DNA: TGTGCCAGCAGTTCCGCCGCCCCCGGACAGGGCGAACACTATGGCTACACCTTC. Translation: CASSSAAPGQGEHYGYTF.

CDR3 protein: CAWSVGGRGDQPQHF. CDR3 in DNA: TGTGCCTGGAGTGTAGGCGGGCGGGGGGATCAGCCCCAGCATTTT. The chain employs TRBV30 and TRBJ1-5, with TRBD1 as a possible D gene (5 bases). CDR1 and CDR2 from the germline V gene are GTSNPN and SVGIG (reference sequence). This CDR3 is built from 15 residues. Trimming cost V 0 bases and J 5 bases, with 14 bases left between them.

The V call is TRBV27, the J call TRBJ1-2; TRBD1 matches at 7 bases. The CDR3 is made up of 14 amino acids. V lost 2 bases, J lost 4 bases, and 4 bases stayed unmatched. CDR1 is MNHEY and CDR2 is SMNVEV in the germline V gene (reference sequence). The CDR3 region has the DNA TGTGCCAGCAGTTTAGCAGGGGGGACCTATGGCTACACCTTC. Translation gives CASSLAGGTYGYTF.

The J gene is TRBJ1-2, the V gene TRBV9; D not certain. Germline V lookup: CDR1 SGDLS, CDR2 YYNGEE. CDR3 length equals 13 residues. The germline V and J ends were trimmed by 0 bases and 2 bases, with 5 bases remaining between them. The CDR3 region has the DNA TGTGCCAGCAGCGTAGGGGCGAACTATGGCTACACCTTC. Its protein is CASSVGANYGYTF. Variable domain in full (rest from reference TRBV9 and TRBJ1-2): DSGVTQTPKHLITATGQRVTLRCSPRSGDLSVYWYQQSLDQGLQFLIQYYNGEERAKGNILERFSAQQFPDLHSELNLSSLELGDSALYFCASSVGANYGYTFGSGTRLTVV.

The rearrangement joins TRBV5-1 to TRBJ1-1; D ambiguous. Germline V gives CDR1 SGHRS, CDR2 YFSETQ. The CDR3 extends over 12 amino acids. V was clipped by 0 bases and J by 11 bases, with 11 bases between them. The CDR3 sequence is CASSLGRETAFF. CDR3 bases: TGCGCCAGCAGCTTGGGAAGGGAGACGGCTTTCTTT.

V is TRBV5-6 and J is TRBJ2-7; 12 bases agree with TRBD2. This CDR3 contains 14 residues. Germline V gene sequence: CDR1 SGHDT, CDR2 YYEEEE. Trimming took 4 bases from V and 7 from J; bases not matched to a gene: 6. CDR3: CASSPPTSGREQYF. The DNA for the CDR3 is TGTGCCAGCAGCCCTCCCACTAGCGGGAGGGAGCAGTACTTC.

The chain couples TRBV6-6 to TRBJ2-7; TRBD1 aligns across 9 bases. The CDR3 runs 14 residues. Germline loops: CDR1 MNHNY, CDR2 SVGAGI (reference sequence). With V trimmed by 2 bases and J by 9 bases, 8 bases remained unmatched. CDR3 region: CASSYRDRDSGQYF. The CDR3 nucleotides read TGTGCCAGCAGTTACAGGGACAGGGACTCTGGGCAGTACTTC.

In nucleotides, the CDR3 is TGTGCCAGCAGTTCTCCGCGGGGCGCAGGCACTGAAGCTTTCTTT. It yields the protein CASSSPRGAGTEAFF. V gene TRBV6-5 combines with J gene TRBJ1-1; tentatively, D is TRBD1 (5 bases). The germline gives CDR1 MNHEY, CDR2 SVGAGI. Trimming stripped 4 bases from V and 4 bases from J, with 16 bases between. The CDR3 covers 15 residues.

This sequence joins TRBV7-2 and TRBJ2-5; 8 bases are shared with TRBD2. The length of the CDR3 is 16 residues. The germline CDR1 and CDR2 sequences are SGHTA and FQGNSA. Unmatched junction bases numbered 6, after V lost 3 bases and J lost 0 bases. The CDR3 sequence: CASSLGGGTYQETQYF. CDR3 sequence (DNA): TGTGCCAGCAGCTTGGGCGGGGGGACTTACCAAGAGACCCAGTACTTC. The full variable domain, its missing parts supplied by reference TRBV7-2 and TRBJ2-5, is GAGVSQSPSNKVTEKGKDVELRCDPISGHTALYWYRQSLGQGLEFLIYFQGNSAPDKSGLPSDRFSAERTGGSVSTLTIQRTQQEDSAVYLCASSLGGGTYQETQYFGPGTRLLVL.

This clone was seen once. Here the CDR3 reads CASSPGHTSTGGIGYTF. The CDR3, as DNA: TGTGCCAGCAGCCCCGGGCACACCTCAACAGGGGGCATTGGCTACACCTTC. The V gene is TRBV7-2, the J gene TRBJ1-2, with 9 bases matching TRBD1. Germline V gene sequence: CDR1 SGHTA, CDR2 FQGNSA. This CDR3 contains 17 residues. V was clipped by 5 bases and J by 7 bases; unmatched bases: 17.

CDR3 protein: CASSLGQRSGGYNSPLHF. Written as DNA, the CDR3 is TGTGCCAGCAGCTTGGGGCAGAGGAGCGGGGGATATAATTCACCCCTCCACTTT. The chain has TRBV5-6 and TRBJ1-6, with a tentative D call TRBD1 (5 bases). V was cut by 0 bases and J by 4 bases, with 17 bases left in between. Germline CDR1 reads SGHDT; CDR2 reads YYEEEE. The CDR3 loop spans 18 amino acids.

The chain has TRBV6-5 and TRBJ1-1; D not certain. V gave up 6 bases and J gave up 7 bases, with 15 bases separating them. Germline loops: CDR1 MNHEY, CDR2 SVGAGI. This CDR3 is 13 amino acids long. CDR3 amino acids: CASRDRRVLEAFF. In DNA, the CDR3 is TGTGCCAGCAGGGACCGGAGGGTCCTTGAAGCTTTCTTT.

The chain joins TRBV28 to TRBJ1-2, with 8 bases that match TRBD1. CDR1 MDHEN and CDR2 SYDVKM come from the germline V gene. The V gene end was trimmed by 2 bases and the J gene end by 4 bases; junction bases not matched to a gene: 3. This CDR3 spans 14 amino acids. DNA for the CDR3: TGTGCCAGCAGTTTAGTGGACAGGGTCTATGGCTACACCTTC. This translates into CASSLVDRVYGYTF.

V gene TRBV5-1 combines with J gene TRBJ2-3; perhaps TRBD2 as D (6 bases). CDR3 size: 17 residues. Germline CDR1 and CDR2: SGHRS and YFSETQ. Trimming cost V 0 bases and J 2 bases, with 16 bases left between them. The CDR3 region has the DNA TGCGCCAGCAGCTTGGGGGGAGGTTGGTACTCCACAGATACGCAGTATTTT. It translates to CASSLGGGWYSTDTQYF.

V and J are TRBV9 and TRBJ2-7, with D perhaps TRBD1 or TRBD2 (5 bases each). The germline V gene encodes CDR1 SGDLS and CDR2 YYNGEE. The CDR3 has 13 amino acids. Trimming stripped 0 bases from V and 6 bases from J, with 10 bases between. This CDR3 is CASSVDGATEQYF. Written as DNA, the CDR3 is TGTGCCAGCAGCGTAGACGGGGCAACCGAGCAGTACTTC.

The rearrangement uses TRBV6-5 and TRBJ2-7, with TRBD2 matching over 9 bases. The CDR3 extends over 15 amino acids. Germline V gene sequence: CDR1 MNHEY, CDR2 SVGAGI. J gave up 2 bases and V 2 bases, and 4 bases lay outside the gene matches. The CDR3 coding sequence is TGTGCCAGCAGTTACGATGAGCGGGGGGCCTACGAGCAGTACTTC. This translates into CASSYDERGAYEQYF.

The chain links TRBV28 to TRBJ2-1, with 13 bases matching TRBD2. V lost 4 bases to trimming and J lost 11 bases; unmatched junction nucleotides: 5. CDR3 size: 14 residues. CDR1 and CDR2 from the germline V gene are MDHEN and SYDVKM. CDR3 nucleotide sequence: TGTGCCAGCAGTTCTGGACTAGCGGGAGACCAGCAGTTCTTC. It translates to CASSSGLAGDQQFF.

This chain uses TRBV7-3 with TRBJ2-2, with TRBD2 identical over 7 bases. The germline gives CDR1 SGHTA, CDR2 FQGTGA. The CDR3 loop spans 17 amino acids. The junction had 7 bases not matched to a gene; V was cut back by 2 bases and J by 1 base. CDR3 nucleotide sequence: TGTGCCAGCAGCTTATCCTGGGCTAGCGGGAACACCGGGGAGCTGTTTTTT. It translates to CASSLSWASGNTGELFF.

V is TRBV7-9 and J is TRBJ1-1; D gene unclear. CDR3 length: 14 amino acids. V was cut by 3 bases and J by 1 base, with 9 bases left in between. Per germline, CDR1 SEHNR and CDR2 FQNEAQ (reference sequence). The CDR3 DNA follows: TGTGCCAGCAGCTTGGGGTCTGGGAACACTGAAGCTTTCTTT. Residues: CASSLGSGNTEAFF.

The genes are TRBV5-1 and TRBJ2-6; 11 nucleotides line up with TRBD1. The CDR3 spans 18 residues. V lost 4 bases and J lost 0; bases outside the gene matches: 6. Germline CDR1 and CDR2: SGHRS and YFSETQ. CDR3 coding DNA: TGCGCCAGCAGCCCGTGGACAGGGGGCTCCTCTGGGGCCAACGTCCTGACTTTC. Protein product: CASSPWTGGSSGANVLTF.

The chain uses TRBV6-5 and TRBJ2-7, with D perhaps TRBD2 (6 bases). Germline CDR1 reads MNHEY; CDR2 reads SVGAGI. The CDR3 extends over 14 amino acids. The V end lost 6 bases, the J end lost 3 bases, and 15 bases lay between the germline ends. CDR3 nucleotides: TGTGCCAGCAGACGTAGCGGACAAATCTACGAGCAGTACTTC. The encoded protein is CASRRSGQIYEQYF.

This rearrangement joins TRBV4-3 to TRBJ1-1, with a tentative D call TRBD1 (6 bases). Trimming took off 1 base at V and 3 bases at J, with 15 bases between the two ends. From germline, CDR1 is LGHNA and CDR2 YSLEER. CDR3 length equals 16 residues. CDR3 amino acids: CASSQAPRGSDTEAFF. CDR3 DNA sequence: TGCGCCAGCAGCCAAGCCCCCAGGGGTTCGGACACTGAAGCTTTCTTT.

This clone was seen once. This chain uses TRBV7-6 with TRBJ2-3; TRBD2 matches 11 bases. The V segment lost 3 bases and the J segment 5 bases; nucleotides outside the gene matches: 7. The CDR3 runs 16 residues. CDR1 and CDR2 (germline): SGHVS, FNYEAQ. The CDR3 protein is CASSLLAGGPGDTQYF. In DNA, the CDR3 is TGTGCCAGCAGCTTGTTAGCGGGGGGGCCTGGAGATACGCAGTATTTT.

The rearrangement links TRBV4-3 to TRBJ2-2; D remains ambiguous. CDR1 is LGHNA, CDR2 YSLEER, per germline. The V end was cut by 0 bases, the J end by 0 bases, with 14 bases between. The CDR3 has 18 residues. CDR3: CASSQEGPKTANTGELFF. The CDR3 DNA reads TGCGCCAGCAGCCAAGAAGGACCCAAAACAGCGAACACCGGGGAGCTGTTTTTT.

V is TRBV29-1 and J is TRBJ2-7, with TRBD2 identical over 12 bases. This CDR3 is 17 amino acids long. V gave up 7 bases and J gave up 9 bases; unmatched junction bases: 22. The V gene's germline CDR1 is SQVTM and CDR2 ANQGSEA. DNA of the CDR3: TGCAGCGGTGGACACCTCCACTCGACTAGCGGGAGTAGAGGGCAGTACTTC. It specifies CSGGHLHSTSGSRGQYF.

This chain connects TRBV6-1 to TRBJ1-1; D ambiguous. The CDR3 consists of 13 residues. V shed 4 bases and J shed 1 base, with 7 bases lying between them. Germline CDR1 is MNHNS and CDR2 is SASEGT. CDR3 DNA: TGTGCCAGCAGTGCCCTCGGGAACACTGAAGCTTTCTTT. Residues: CASSALGNTEAFF.

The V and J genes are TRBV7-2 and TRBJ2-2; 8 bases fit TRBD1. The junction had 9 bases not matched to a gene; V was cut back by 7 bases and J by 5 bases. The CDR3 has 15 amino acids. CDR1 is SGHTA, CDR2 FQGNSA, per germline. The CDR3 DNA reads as TGTGCCAGCATCCTCGGACAGGGCAGGACCGGGGAGCTGTTTTTT. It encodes CASILGQGRTGELFF.

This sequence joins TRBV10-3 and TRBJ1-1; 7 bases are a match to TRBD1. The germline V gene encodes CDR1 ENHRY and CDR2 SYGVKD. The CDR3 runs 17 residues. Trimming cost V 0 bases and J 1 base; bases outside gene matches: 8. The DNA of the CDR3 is TGTGCCATCAGTGAGTCCGACAGGGCCGGGGGGAACACTGAAGCTTTCTTT. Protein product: CAISESDRAGGNTEAFF.